This T cell receptor beta chain was profiled in a study of T cells after yellow fever vaccination. Notes on the study in general: On re-exposure, the response was weaker but peaked faster, at day 5 versus 15. Abundant bulk-derived clonotypes could contaminate FACS-sorted repertoires. Reappearing after the booster were most of the clones from primary vaccination (about 96% CD4, 88% CD8).

The CDR3 spans 16 residues. Trimming left V 4 bases short and J 4 bases short, with 17 bases between. Germline V lookup: CDR1 SGHRS, CDR2 YFSETQ. From the 5' RACE reads, TCRdb called clonotypes with MiXCR, one entry per CDR3 protein. The data show around 340,000 distinct CDR3 sequences, 9.5% to 15% seen once. Concerning this clonotype: The antigen is unknown.

The chain employs TRBV5-1 and TRBJ2-2, with a possible D match to TRBD1 (6 bases). The specimen comprised CD4+ T cells sorted from PBMCs, sampled 15 days after the yellow fever booster vaccination. The TCR was taken from a man younger than 35 who received the YFV17D yellow fever vaccine. The CDR3 region has the DNA TGCGCCAGCAGCAACAACAGGGCTGGGGCCACCGGGGAGCTGTTTTTT. It yields the protein CASSNNRAGATGELFF. Full variable domain (outside the CDR3, taken from reference TRBV5-1 and TRBJ2-2): KAGVTQTPRYLIKTRGQQVTLSCSPISGHRSVSWYQQTPGQGLQFLFEYFSETQRNKGNFPGRFSGRQFSNSRSEMNVSTLELGDSALYLCASSNNRAGATGELFFGEGSRLTVL.